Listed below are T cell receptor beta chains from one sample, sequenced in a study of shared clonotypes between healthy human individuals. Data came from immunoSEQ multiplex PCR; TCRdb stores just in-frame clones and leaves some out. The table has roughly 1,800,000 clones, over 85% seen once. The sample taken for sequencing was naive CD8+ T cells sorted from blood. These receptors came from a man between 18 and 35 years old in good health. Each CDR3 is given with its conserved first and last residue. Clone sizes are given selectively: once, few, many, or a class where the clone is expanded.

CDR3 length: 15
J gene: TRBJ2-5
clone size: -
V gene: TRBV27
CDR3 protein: CASSPGVHHQETQYF

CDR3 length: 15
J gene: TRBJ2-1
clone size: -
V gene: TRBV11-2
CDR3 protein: CASSPTTGVMDEQFF

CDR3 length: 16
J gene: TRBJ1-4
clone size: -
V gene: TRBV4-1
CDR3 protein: CASSQRKGQGGEKLFF

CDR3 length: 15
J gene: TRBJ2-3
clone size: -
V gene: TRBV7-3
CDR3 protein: CASSPSGGVSDTQYF

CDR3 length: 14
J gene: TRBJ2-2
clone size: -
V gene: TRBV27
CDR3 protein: CASSPGFNTGELFF

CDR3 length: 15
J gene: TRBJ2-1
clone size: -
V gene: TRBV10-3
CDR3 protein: CAITGTSGGYNEQFF

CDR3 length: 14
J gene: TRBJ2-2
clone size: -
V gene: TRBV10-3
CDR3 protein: CAITAETNTGELFF

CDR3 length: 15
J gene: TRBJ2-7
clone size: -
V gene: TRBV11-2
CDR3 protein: CASSFRTASTYEQYF

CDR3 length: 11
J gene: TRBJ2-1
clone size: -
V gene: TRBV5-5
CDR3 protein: CASSFGDEQFF

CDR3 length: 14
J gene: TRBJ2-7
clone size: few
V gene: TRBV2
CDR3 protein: CASRTAGSSYEQYF

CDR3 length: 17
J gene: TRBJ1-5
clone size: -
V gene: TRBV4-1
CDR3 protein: CASSRIGVSGSNQPQHF

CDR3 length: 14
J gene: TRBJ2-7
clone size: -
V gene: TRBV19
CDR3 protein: CASSVSGEGYEQYF

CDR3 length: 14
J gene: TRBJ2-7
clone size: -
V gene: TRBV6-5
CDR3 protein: CASSKQGEAYEQYF

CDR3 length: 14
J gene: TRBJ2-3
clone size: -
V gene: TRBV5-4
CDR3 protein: CASSTWWGTDTQYF